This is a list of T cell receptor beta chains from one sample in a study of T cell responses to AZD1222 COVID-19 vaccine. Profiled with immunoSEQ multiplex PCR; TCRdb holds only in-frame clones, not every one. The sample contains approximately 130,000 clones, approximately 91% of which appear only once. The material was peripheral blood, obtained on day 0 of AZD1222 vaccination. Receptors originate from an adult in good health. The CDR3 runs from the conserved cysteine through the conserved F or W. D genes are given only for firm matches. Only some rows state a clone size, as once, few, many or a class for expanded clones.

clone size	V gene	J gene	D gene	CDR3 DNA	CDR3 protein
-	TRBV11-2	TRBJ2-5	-	TGTGCCAGCAGCCCAGCCGCGAATTTTCAAGAGACCCAGTACTTC	CASSPAANFQETQYF
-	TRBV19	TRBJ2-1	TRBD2	TGTGCCACTAAGCCCCCGGGACTAGCGGGTTACAATGAGCAGTTCTTC	CATKPPGLAGYNEQFF
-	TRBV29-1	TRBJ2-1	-	TGCAGCGGGGAAGGGGCGTTTAATCTCGATGAGCAGTTCTTC	CSGEGAFNLDEQFF
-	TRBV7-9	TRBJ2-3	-	TGTGCCAGCAGCTTAGGCTCTGAAGATACGCAGTATTTT	CASSLGSEDTQYF
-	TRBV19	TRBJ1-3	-	TGTGCCAGTAGACGGACAGAAACGCTGGGCACCATATATTTT	CASRRTETLGTIYF
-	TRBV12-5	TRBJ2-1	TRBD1	TGTGCTAGTGGTTTGGCCCTTGACATCCTGGGACAGGGCCCAAATGAGCAGTTCTTC	CASGLALDILGQGPNEQFF
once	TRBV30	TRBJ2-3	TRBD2	TGTGCCTGGAGTGTACAAAGAACTAGCGGGAGGGGCACAGATACGCAGTATTTT	CAWSVQRTSGRGTDTQYF
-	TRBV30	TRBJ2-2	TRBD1	TGTGCCTGGAGGATGGACAGGGGGCGTTCTTTGTCCGGGGAGCTGTTTTTT	CAWRMDRGRSLSGELFF
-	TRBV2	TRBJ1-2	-	TGTGCCAGCACAGCAATGGCAGGGAATGGCTACACCTTC	CASTAMAGNGYTF
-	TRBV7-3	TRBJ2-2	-	TGTGCCAGCAGCTCTTGGCCGTTATCCCCCGGGGAGCTGTTTTTT	CASSSWPLSPGELFF
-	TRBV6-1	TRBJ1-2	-	TGTGCCAGCAGTGAGGGTTATGGCTACACCTTC	CASSEGYGYTF
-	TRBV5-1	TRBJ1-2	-	TGCGCCAGCAGCTTAGGGCAGAACTATGGCTACACCTTC	CASSLGQNYGYTF
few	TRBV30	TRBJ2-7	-	TGTGCCTGGAGTCCCACAGGGATAAATCACTCCTACGAGCAGTACTTC	CAWSPTGINHSYEQYF
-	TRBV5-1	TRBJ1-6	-	TGCGCCAGCAGCTTGGCCGGGACGGAGAATTCACCCCTCCACTTT	CASSLAGTENSPLHF
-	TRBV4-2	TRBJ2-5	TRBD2	TGTGCCAGCAGCTCCAGCGGGGGGGACCAAGAGACCCAGTACTTC	CASSSSGGDQETQYF
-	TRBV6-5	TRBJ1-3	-	TGTGCCAGCAGCCCACAGGGCCTCTCTGGAAACACCATATATTTT	CASSPQGLSGNTIYF
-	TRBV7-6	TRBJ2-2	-	TGTGCCAGCAGCTTACAGTCCCGGGAGAGCACCGGGGAGCTGTTTTTT	CASSLQSRESTGELFF
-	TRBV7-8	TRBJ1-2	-	TGTGCCATACAGTGGGGGGCTGGTGGCTACACCTTC	CAIQWGAGGYTF
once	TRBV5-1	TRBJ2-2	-	TGCGCCAGCAGCTTGCCGGGCGCGAACACCGGGGAGCTGTTTTTT	CASSLPGANTGELFF
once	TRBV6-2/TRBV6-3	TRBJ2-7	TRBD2	TGTGCCAGCAGTTGGGGGCTAGCGGGAGGGTCCTCCGAGCAGTACTTC	CASSWGLAGGSSEQYF
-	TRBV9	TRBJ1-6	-	TGTGCCAGCAGCGTAGGGGGGTGGGATTCACCCCTCCACTTT	CASSVGGWDSPLHF
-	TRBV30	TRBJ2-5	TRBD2	TGTGCCTGGAGTCGTAGCGGGAGCCAAGAGACCCAGTACTTC	CAWSRSGSQETQYF
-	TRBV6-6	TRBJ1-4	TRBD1	TGTGCCAGCAGCCGGACAGGCCCTTACCTTGCAACTAATGAAAAACTGTTTTTT	CASSRTGPYLATNEKLFF
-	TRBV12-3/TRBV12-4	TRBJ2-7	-	TGTGCCAGCAAAGTAACAAGCTCCTACGAGCAGTACTTC	CASKVTSSYEQYF
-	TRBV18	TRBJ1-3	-	TGTGCCAGCTCACCACTTGAGCTCTCTGGAAACACCATATATTTT	CASSPLELSGNTIYF
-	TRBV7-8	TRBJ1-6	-	TGTGCCAGCAGCTTACAGGACAGAAGTACCTCACCCCTCCACTTT	CASSLQDRSTSPLHF
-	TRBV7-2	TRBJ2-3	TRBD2	TGTGCCAGCAGCTCCCAACCTAGCGGCCTAGGAGATACGCAGTATTTT	CASSSQPSGLGDTQYF
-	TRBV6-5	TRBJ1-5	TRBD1	TGTGCCAGCAGGACCGGGACAGGGAATCAGCCCCAGCATTTT	CASRTGTGNQPQHF
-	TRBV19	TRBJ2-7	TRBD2	TGTGCCAGTAGTATGCCCTCCGTTGGGAGGGAAACCTACGAGCAGTACTTC	CASSMPSVGRETYEQYF
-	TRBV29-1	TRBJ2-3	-	TGCAGCGTTGAGGTATACACAGATACGCAGTATTTT	CSVEVYTDTQYF
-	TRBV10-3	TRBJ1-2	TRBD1	TGTGCCATCAGTGATAAAGGGGACAGCTCCTATGGCTACACCTTC	CAISDKGDSSYGYTF
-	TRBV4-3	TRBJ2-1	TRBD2	TGCGCCAGCAGCCAATCCCCTAGCGGTCCCCAGTTCTTC	CASSQSPSGPQFF
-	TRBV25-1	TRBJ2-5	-	TGTGCCAGCAGTGGACTAAACTTCCGGGAGACCCAGTACTTC	CASSGLNFRETQYF
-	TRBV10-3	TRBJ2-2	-	TGTGCCATCAGCCCCGGGGATCACGGGGAGCTGTTTTTT	CAISPGDHGELFF
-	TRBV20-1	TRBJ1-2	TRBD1	TGCAGTGCTAGTTACGACAGGGGGGTTGGCTACACCTTC	CSASYDRGVGYTF
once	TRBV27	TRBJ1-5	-	TGTGCCAGCTCCAAAGCTTTTGATCAGCCCCAGCATTTT	CASSKAFDQPQHF
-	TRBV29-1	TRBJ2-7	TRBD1	TGCAGCGTAGGGACAGGGGAGGTCGAGCAGTACTTC	CSVGTGEVEQYF
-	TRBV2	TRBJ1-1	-	TGTGCCAGCAGTGAAAGGCAGGTCGTGAACACTGAAGCTTTCTTT	CASSERQVVNTEAFF
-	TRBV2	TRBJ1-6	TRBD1	TGTGCCAGCAGTCGGCAGGGGGCCCCTAATTCACCCCTCCACTTT	CASSRQGAPNSPLHF
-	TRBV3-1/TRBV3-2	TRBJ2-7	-	TGTGCCAGCAGCCAAGCCCGGGAGCAGTACTTC	CASSQAREQYF
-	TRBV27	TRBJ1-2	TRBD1	TGTGCCAGCAGACTCCGGGACAGCTATGGCTACACCTTC	CASRLRDSYGYTF
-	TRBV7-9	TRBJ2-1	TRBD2	TGTGCCAGCAGCCCCAGCGGGAGTAGGTGGAATGAGCAGTTCTTC	CASSPSGSRWNEQFF
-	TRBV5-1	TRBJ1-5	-	TGCGCCAGCAGCTTGGCCGGCTTACCTAATCAGCCCCAGCATTTT	CASSLAGLPNQPQHF
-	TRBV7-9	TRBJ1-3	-	TGTGCCAGCAGCTTAAAGTCTCGGGGACGCTCTGGAAACACCATATATTTT	CASSLKSRGRSGNTIYF
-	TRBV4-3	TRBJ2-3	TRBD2	TGCGCCAGCAGCCCGGGACTAGCGGGAGGGGCAGATACGCAGTATTTT	CASSPGLAGGADTQYF
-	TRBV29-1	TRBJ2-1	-	TGCAGCGCCATAAGGGATGAGCAGTTCTTC	CSAIRDEQFF
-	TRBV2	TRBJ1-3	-	TGTGCCAGCAGTGAAATTCCGGGTTACGGTGGAAACACCATATATTTT	CASSEIPGYGGNTIYF
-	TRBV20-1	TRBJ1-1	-	TGCAGTGCTAATGATCGAAGAAACACTGAAGCTTTCTTT	CSANDRRNTEAFF
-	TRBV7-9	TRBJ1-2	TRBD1	TGTGCCAGCAGCTTGGCAGGGGGTTTTGGCTACACCTTC	CASSLAGGFGYTF
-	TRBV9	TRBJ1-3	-	TGTGCCAGCACCGGGACATTCTCTGGAAACACCATATATTTT	CASTGTFSGNTIYF
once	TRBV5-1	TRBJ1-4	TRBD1	TGCGCCAGCAGCCCGACAGGGGATTCTAATGAAAAACTGTTTTTT	CASSPTGDSNEKLFF
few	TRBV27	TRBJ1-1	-	TGTGCCAGCAGTTTCAGAAGTTACACTGAAGCTTTCTTT	CASSFRSYTEAFF